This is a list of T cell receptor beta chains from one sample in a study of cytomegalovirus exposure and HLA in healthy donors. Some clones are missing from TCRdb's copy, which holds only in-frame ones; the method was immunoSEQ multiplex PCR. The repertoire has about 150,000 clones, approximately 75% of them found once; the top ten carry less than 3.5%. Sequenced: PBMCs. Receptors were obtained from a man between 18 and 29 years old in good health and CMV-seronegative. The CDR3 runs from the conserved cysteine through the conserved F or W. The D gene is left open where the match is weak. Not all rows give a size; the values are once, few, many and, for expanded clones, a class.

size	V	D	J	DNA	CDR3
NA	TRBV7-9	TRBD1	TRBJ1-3	TGTGCCAGCAGCTTAGCCACCGGGACAGGGCTTCACTCTGGAAACACCATATATTTT	CASSLATGTGLHSGNTIYF
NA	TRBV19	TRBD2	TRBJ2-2	TGTGCCAGTAGTACCCTAGCGGGGGATTGGAACACCGGGGAGCTGTTTTTT	CASSTLAGDWNTGELFF
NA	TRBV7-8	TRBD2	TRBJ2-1	TGTGCCAGCAGCCTGGAGGGGAGGACTAGCGGGTACAATGAGCAGTTCTTC	CASSLEGRTSGYNEQFF
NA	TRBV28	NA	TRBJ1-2	TGTGCCAGCAGTTTAAAGGACTTTACCTATGGCTACACCTTC	CASSLKDFTYGYTF
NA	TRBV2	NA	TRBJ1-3	TGTGCCAGCAAGGAGGTGAACCTCCGAAACACCATATATTTT	CASKEVNLRNTIYF
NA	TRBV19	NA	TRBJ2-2	TGTGCCACGGGGACCGGGGAGCTGTTTTTT	CATGTGELFF
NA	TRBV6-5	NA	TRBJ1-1	TGTGCCAGCAGTTACTCCGGGAACATGAACACTGAAGCTTTCTTT	CASSYSGNMNTEAFF
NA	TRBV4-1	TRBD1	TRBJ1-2	TGCGCCAGCAGCCAAGAGGGACAGGAGAACTATGGCTACACCTTC	CASSQEGQENYGYTF
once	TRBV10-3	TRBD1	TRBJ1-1	TGTGCCATCAGTGATAGACAGGGGGCCTCTGAAGCTTTCTTT	CAISDRQGASEAFF
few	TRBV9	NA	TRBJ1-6	TGTGCCAGCAGCCCTTGGGACGGGAGCTCCTATAATTCACCCCTCCACTTT	CASSPWDGSSYNSPLHF
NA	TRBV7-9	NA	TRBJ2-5	TGTTCCAGCAGCTTCGCGGGGCTAAGTAAAGAGACCCAGTACTTC	CSSSFAGLSKETQYF
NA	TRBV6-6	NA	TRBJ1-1	TGTGCCAGCAATAAAAAGGCGGGGGGCTCTGAAGCTTTCTTT	CASNKKAGGSEAFF
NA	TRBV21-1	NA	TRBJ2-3	TGTGCCAGCAAACTGATACCGCAGGGGCCGGCGAAATCGGTGGGCACAGATACGCAGTATTTT	CASKLIPQGPAKSVGTDTQYF
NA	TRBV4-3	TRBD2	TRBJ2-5	TGCGCCAGCAGCCCGTCTAGCGGGGGGGCTGGAGAGACCCAGTACTTC	CASSPSSGGAGETQYF
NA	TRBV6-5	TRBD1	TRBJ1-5	TGTGCCAGCAGAAAACAGGGGGCACGGCAGCCCCAGCATTTT	CASRKQGARQPQHF
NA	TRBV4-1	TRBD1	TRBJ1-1	TGCGCCAGCAGCCCGCCTCCGGGACAGGGGTCCACTGAAGCTTTCTTT	CASSPPPGQGSTEAFF
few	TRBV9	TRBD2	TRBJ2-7	TGTGCCAGCAGCGGCCCCGGGACTAGCTCCCCGGAGATCGGCGACGAGCAGTACTTC	CASSGPGTSSPEIGDEQYF
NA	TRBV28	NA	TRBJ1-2	TGTGCCAGCACTGAGACAGGCGGAAACTATGGCTACACCTTC	CASTETGGNYGYTF
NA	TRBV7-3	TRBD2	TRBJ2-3	TGTGCCAGCAGCTTAATCGGGGGGAGGGCAGATACGCAGTATTTT	CASSLIGGRADTQYF
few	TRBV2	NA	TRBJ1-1	TGTGCCAGCAGTATCGGTATACACACTGAAGCTTTCTTT	CASSIGIHTEAFF
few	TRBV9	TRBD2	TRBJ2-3	TGTGCCAGCAGCGTAGCGGGGGGGACCACAGATACGCAGTATTTT	CASSVAGGTTDTQYF
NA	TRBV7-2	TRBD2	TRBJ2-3	TGTGCCAGCAGCTTCGGACTAGGCACAGATACGCAGTATTTT	CASSFGLGTDTQYF
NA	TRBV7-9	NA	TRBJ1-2	TGTGCCAGCAGCTTCTCCTGGCGGTATGGCTACACCTTC	CASSFSWRYGYTF
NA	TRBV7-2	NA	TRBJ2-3	TGTGCCAGCAGCTACGCTGGACAGCGCACAGATACGCAGTATTTT	CASSYAGQRTDTQYF
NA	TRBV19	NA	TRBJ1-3	TGTGCCAGTAGTACCCGGGAGGGGACTCGTTATGGAAACACCATATATTTT	CASSTREGTRYGNTIYF
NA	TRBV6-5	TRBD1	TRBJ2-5	TGTGCCAGCAGTTCTCGACAGGGTAGGGAGACCCAGTACTTC	CASSSRQGRETQYF
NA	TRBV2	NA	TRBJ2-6	TGTGCCAGCACCCGAGGGGGGGGACCGAGCTCTGGGGCCAACGTCCTGACTTTC	CASTRGGGPSSGANVLTF
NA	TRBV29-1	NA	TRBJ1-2	TGCAGCGTTGCGCAGTCTTCTAACTATGGCTACACCTTC	CSVAQSSNYGYTF
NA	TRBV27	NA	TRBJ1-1	TGTGCCAGCAGCTCTACCGGGGGGGGAGCTTTCTTT	CASSSTGGGAFF
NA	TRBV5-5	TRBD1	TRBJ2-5	TGTGCCAGCAGCTCCGGACAGGGCCAAGAGACCCAGTACTTC	CASSSGQGQETQYF
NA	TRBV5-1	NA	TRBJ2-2	TGCGCCAGCAGCTTGGTAGGGGCTAGGACCGGGGAGCTGTTTTTT	CASSLVGARTGELFF
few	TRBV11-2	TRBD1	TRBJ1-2	TGTGCCAGCAGCAATTTTCCAAAGGGACAGTTCTATGGCTACACCTTC	CASSNFPKGQFYGYTF
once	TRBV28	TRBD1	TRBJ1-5	TGTGCCACCGCAGGGGGTTGGGGCAATCAGCCCCAGCATTTT	CATAGGWGNQPQHF
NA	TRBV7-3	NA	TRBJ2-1	TGTGCCAGCAGCCGGACAGACAATGAGCAGTTCTTC	CASSRTDNEQFF
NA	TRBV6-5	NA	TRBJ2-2	TGTGCCAGCAGTTACTTCTTTGCAGGGATGACCGGGGAGCTGTTTTTT	CASSYFFAGMTGELFF
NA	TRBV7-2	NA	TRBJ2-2	TGTGCCAGCAGCCCAAGGTTGGGTCCCAGGACCGGGGAGCTGTTTTTT	CASSPRLGPRTGELFF
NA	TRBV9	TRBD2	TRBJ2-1	TGTGCCAGCAGCCCCGGGACTAGCGGGGGGGCGGGCTACAATGAGCAGTTCTTC	CASSPGTSGGAGYNEQFF
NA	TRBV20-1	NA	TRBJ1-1	TGCAGTGCTCCCCCCCCCAGTGAAGCTTTCTTT	CSAPPPSEAFF
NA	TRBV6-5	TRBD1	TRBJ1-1	TGTGCCAGCAGTTCCCGGGGACAGGGAGGGAAAACTGAAGCTTTCTTT	CASSSRGQGGKTEAFF
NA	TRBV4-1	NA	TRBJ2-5	TGCGCCAGCAGCCACCGACAGGCCCAAGAGACCCAGTACTTC	CASSHRQAQETQYF
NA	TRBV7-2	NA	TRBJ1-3	TGTGCCAGCAGCTCCGTCATTCTTTCAGGGGGAAACACCATATATTTT	CASSSVILSGGNTIYF
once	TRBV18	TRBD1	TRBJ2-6	TGTGCCAGCTCACCTACCGGGACAGCTCCCCTCTCTGGGGCCAACGGCCTGACTTTC	CASSPTGTAPLSGANGLTF
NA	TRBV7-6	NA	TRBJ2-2	TGTGCCAGCAGCTTAGTCGGGTACACCGGGGAGCTGTTTTTT	CASSLVGYTGELFF
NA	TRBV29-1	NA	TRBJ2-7	TGCAGCGTCTCCCGTTTCGACGAGCAGTACTTC	CSVSRFDEQYF
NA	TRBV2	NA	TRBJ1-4	TGTGCCAGCAGTCGAGGATTCGAGGGATGGGAAAAACTGTTTTTT	CASSRGFEGWEKLFF
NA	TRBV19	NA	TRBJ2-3	TGTGCCAGTAGTATGGGCAGGTACACAGATACGCAGTATTTT	CASSMGRYTDTQYF
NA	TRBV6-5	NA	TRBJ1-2	TGTGCCAGCAGTTCTCTGGCAGGTAAAGGTGGCTACACCTTC	CASSSLAGKGGYTF
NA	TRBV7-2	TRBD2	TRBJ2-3	TGTGCCAGCAGCTATGGACTAGCGGCCGCAGATACGCAGTATTTT	CASSYGLAAADTQYF
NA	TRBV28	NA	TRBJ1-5	TGTGCCAGCAGTCCATTTGGGCCACCTCAGCCCCAGCATTTT	CASSPFGPPQPQHF
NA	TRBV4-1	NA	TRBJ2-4	TGCGCCAGCAGCCCTTCTGGGCGGGTGGAGGGGAGAAACATTCAGTACTTC	CASSPSGRVEGRNIQYF
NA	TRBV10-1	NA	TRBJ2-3	TGCGCCAGCAGTGGTCAACTACAAGATACGCAGTATTTT	CASSGQLQDTQYF
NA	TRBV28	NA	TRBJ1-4	TGTGCCGTCCCCGGGGGGGAAAAACTGTTTTTT	CAVPGGEKLFF